This TCR beta chain is drawn from a study of patients and donors after allogeneic stem cell transplantation. Trimming cost V 4 bases and J 8 bases, with 18 bases left between them. Germline CDR1 is KGHDR and CDR2 is SFDVKD. The length of the CDR3 is 15 residues. TCRdb re-called the RT-PCR reads through MiXCR, storing one row per CDR3 protein. The sample lists 200,000 to 250,000 distinct CDR3 sequences, 35% to 45% occurring once. Sequenced: blood, either unsorted or a sorted T cell fraction (not recorded which). V gene TRBV24-1 combines with J gene TRBJ2-3, with D possibly being TRBD1 or TRBD2 (6 bases each). The clonotype was recovered from a human donor who was either an allogeneic HSCT recipient or a stem cell or donor lymphocyte infusion donor (not recorded which). It is not recorded whose cells these are; they may come from a transplant donor. CDR3: CATSEPPPQGGTQYF. The CDR3 coding sequence is TGTGCCACCAGTGAACCACCACCACAGGGAGGTACGCAGTATTTT.